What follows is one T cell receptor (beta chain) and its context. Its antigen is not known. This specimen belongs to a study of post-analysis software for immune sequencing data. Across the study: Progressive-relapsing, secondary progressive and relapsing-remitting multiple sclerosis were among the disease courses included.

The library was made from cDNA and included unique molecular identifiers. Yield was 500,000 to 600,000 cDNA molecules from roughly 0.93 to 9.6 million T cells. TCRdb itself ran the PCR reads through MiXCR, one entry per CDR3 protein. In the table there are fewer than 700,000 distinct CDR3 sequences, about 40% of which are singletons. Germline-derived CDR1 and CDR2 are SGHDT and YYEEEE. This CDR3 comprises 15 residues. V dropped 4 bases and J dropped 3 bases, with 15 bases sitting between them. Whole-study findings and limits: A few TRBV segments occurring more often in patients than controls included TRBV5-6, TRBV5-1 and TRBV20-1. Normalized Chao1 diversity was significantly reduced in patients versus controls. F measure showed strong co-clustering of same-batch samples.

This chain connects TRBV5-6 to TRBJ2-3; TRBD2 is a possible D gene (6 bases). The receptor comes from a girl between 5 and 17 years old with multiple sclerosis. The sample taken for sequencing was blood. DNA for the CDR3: TGTGCCAGCAGCCGTCGGAGGGCCCGGACAGATACGCAGTATTTT. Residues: CASSRRRARTDTQYF.